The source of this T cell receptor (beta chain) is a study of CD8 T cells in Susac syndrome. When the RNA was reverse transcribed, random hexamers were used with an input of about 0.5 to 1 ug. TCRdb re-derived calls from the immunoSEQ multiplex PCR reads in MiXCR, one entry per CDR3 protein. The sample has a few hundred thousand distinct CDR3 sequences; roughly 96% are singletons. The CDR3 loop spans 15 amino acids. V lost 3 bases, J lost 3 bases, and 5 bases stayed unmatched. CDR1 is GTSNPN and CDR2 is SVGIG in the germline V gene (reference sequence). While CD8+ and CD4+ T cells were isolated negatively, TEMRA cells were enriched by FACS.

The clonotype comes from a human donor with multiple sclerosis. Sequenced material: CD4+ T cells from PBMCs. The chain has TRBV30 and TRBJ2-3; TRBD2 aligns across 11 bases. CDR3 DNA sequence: TGTGCCTGGAGCAGACTAGCGGGACAAACAGATACGCAGTATTTT. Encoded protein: CAWSRLAGQTDTQYF.